This T cell receptor beta chain was found in a study of regulatory T cells in long-lasting Graves disease. Overall study findings and caveats: Relative to new patients (roughly 900), persistent patients exhibited greater sharing of public clonotypes (around 2,500).

Time point noted: persistent/refractory GD, antithyroid drugs over 5 years with positive TRAb. Construction of the TCR library relied on RNA isolated from PBMCs. Remarks on this clonotype: Its target is unknown.

This CDR3 spans 15 amino acids. Per the germline V gene, CDR1 is DFQATT and CDR2 is SNEGSKA (reference sequence). V gave up 2 bases and J gave up 0 bases; unmatched junction bases: 1. Building of the TCR beta libraries involved iRepertoire HTBI primers and Arm-PCR of CDR3 regions. Each CDR3 protein is one row after TCRdb ran MiXCR on the multiplex PCR reads. The sample shows a few hundred thousand distinct CDR3 sequences, roughly a quarter of them seen only once. The sample consisted of peripheral blood mononuclear cells (PBMCs), taken when the disease was refractory, from a patient treated with antithyroid drugs. The V and J genes are TRBV20-1 and TRBJ2-6; 7 positions agree with TRBD1. The receptor comes from a female donor with Graves disease. In DNA form, the CDR3 reads TGCAGTGCTAGACAGGGGGTCTCTGGGGCCAACGTCCTGACTTTC. Translation gives CSARQGVSGANVLTF.